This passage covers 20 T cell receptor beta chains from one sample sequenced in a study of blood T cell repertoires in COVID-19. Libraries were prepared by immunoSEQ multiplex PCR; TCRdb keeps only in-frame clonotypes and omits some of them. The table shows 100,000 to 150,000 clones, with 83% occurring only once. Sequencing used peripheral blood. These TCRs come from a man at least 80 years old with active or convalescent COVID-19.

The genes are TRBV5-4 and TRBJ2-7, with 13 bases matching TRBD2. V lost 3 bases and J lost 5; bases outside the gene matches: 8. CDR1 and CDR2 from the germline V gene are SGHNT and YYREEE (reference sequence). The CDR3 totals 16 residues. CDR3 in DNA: TGTGCCAGCAGCTCTGGTACTAGCGGGGGGGCTCACGAGCAGTACTTC. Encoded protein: CASSSGTSGGAHEQYF.

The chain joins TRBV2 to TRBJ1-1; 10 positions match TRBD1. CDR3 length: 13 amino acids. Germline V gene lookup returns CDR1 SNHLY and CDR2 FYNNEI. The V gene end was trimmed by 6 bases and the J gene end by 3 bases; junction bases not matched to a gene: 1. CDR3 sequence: CASRGQGYTEAFF. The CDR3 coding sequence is TGTGCCAGCAGGGGACAGGGGTACACTGAAGCTTTCTTT.

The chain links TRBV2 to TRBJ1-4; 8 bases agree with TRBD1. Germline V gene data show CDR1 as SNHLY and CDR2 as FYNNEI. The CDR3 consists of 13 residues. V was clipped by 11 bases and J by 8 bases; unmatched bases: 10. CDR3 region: CAGSQGEREKLFF. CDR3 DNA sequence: TGTGCCGGGTCACAGGGGGAAAGGGAAAAACTGTTTTTT. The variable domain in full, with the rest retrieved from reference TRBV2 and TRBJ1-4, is EPEVTQTPSHQVTQMGQEVILRCVPISNHLYFYWYRQILGQKVEFLVSFYNNEISEKSEIFDDQFSVERPDGSNFTLKIRSTKLEDSAMYFCAGSQGEREKLFFGSGTQLSVL.

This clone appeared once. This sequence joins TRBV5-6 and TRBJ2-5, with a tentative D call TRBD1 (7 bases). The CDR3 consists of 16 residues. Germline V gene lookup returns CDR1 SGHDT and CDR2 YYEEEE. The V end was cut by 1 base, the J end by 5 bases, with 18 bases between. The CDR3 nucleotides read TGTGCCAGCAGCTTGAATGGAGGAGGGGGCGACGAGACCCAGTACTTC. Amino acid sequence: CASSLNGGGGDETQYF.

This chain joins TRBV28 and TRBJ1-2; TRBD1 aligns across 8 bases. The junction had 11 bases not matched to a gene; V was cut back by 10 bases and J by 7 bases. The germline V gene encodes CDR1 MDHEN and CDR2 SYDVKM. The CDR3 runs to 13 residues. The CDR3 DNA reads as TGTGCCACCGGCTGGGCAGGGGGCGTTGGCTACACCTTC. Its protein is CATGWAGGVGYTF.

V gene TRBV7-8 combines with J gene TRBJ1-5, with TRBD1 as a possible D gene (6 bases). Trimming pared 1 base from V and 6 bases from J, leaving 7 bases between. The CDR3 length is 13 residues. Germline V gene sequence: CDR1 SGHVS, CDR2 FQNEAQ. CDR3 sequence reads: CASSLVGAQPQHF. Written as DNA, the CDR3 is TGTGCCAGCAGCTTAGTGGGGGCTCAGCCCCAGCATTTT.

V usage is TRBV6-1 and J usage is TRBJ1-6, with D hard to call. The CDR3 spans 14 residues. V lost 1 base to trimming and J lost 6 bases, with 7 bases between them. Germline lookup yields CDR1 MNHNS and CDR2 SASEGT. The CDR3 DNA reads TGTGCCAGCAGTGAAGGTAGCGGTAATTCACCCCTCCACTTT. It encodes CASSEGSGNSPLHF.

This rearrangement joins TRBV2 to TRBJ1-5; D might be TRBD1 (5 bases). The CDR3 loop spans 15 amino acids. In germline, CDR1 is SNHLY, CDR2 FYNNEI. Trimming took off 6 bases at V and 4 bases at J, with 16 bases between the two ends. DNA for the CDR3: TGTGCCAGCAGGGGACTGGAGGGTCTGAATCAGCCCCAGCATTTT. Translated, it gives CASRGLEGLNQPQHF.

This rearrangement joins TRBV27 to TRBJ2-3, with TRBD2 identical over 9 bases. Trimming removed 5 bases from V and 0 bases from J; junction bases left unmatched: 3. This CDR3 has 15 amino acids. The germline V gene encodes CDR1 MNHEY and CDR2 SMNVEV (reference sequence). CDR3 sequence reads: CASSPSGASTDTQYF. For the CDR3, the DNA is TGTGCCAGCAGTCCTAGCGGGGCTAGCACAGATACGCAGTATTTT.

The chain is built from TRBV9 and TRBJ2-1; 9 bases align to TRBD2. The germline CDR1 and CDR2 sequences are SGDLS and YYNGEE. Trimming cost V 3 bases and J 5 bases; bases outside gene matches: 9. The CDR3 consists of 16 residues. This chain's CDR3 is CASSARGASGDNEQFF. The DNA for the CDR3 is TGTGCCAGCAGCGCCCGGGGGGCTAGCGGGGACAATGAGCAGTTCTTC. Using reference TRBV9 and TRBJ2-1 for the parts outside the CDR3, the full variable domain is DSGVTQTPKHLITATGQRVTLRCSPRSGDLSVYWYQQSLDQGLQFLIQYYNGEERAKGNILERFSAQQFPDLHSELNLSSLELGDSALYFCASSARGASGDNEQFFGPGTRLTVL.

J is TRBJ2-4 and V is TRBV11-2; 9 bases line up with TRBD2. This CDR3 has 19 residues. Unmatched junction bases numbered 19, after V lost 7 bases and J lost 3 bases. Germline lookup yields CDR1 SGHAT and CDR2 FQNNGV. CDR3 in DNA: TGTGCCAGCACCGAACTATCATATGTAGCGGGGGAAGGCAAAAACATTCAGTACTTC. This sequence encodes CASTELSYVAGEGKNIQYF.

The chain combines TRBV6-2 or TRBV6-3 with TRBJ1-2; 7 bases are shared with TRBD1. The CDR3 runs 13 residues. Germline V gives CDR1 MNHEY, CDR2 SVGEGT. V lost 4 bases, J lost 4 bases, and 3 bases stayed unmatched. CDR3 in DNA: TGTGCCAGCAGTTCTGCAGGGGGCTATGGCTACACCTTC. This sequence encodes CASSSAGGYGYTF.

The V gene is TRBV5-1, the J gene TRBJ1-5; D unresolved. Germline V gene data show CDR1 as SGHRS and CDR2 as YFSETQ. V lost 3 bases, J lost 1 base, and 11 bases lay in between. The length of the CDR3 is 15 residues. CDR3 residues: CASSSQEVSNQPQHF. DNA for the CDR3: TGCGCCAGCAGCTCTCAGGAGGTGAGCAATCAGCCCCAGCATTTT.

The chain's CDR3 is CASSSPLAGGLGEQFF. DNA of the CDR3: TGTGCCAGTAGTAGCCCCCTAGCGGGGGGGCTAGGTGAGCAGTTCTTC. The chain carries TRBV19 and TRBJ2-1; 12 nucleotides align to TRBD2. There are 16 residues in the CDR3. Trimming took 4 bases from V and 9 from J; bases not matched to a gene: 10. Per the germline V gene, CDR1 is LNHDA and CDR2 is SQIVND (reference sequence).

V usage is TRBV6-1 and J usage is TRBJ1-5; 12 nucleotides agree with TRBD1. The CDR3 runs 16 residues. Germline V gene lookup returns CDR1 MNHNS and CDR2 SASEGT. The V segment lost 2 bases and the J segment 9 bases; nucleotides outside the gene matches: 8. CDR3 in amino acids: CASSERGTGGHRPQHF. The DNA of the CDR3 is TGTGCCAGCAGTGAAAGAGGGACAGGGGGCCATCGGCCCCAGCATTTT.

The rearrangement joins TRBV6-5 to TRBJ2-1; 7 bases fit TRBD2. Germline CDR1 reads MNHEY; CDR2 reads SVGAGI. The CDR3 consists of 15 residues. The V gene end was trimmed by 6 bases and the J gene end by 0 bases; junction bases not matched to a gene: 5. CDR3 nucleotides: TGTGCCAGCAGACCCAGGGAGGGCTCCTACAATGAGCAGTTCTTC. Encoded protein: CASRPREGSYNEQFF.

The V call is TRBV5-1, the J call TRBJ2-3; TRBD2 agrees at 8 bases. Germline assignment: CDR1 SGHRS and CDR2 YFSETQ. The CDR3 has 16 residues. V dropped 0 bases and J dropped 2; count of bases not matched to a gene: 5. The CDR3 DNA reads TGCGCCAGCAGCTTGGTGCTAGCGGGCTCCACAGATACGCAGTATTTT. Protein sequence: CASSLVLAGSTDTQYF.

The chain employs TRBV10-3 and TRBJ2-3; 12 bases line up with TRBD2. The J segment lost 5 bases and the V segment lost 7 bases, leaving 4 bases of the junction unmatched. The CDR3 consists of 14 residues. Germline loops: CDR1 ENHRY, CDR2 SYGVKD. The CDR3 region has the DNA TGTGCCATCACTAGCGGGGGGGCTGGAGATACGCAGTATTTT. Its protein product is CAITSGGAGDTQYF.

In DNA form, the CDR3 reads TGTGCCAGCAGTGAATGGGGGGAAGGGACCCAGTACTTC. Amino acid sequence: CASSEWGEGTQYF. The chain links TRBV25-1 to TRBJ2-5; tentative D call: TRBD2 (6 bases). This CDR3 is built from 13 residues. With 1 base removed from V and 7 bases from J, the gap between germline ends came to 10 bases. Germline values: CDR1 MGHDK, CDR2 SYGVNS.

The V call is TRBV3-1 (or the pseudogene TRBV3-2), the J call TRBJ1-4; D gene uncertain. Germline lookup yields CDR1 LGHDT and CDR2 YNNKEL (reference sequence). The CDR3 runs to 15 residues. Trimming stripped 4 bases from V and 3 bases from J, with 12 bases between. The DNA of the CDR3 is TGTGCCAGCAGCCCAGGCCCAGCCCCTAATGAAAAACTGTTTTTT. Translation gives CASSPGPAPNEKLFF.